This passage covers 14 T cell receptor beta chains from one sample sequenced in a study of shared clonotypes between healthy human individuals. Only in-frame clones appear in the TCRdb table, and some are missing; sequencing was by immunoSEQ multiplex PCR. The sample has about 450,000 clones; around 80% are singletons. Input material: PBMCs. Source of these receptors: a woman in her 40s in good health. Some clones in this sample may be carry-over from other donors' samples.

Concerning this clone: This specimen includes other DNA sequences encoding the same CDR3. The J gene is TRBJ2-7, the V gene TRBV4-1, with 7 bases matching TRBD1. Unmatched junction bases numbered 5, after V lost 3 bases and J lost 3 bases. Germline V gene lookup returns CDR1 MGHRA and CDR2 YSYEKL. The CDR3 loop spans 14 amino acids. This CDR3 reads CASSQRQGSYEQYF. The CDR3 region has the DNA TGCGCCAGCAGCCAGAGACAGGGTAGCTACGAGCAGTACTTC.

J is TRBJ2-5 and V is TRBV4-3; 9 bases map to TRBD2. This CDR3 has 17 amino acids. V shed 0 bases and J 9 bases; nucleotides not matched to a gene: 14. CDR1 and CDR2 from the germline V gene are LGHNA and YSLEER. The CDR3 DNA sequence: TGCGCCAGCAGCCAAGATCAAGGAGCGGGAGGCTCAAGAGCCCAGTACTTC. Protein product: CASSQDQGAGGSRAQYF.

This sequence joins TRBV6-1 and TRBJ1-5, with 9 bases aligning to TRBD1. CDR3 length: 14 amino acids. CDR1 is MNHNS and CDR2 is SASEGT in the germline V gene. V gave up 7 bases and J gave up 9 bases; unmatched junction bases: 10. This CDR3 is CASKPGTGSGPQHF. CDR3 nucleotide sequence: TGTGCCAGCAAACCCGGGACAGGGTCGGGGCCCCAGCATTTT.

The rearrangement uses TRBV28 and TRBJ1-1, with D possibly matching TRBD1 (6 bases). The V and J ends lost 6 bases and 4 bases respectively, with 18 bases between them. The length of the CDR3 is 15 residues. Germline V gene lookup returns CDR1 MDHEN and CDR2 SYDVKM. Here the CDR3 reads CASRQSGGAGTEAFF. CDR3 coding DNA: TGTGCCAGCAGGCAAAGTGGGGGGGCTGGCACTGAAGCTTTCTTT.

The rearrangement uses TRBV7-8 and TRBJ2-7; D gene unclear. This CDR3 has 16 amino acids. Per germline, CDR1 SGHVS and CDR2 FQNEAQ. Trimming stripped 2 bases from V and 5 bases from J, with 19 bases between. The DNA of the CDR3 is TGTGCCAGCAGCTTAACGGTACGAAGGGCAGGCCACGAGCAGTACTTC. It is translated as CASSLTVRRAGHEQYF.

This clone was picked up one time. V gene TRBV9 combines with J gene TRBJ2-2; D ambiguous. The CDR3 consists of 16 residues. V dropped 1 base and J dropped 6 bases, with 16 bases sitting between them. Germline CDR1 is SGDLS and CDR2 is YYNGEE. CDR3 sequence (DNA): TGTGCCAGCAGCGTACGGTCTCTCAATCCCCCCGGGGAGCTGTTTTTT. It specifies CASSVRSLNPPGELFF. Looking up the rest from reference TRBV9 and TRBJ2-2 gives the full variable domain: DSGVTQTPKHLITATGQRVTLRCSPRSGDLSVYWYQQSLDQGLQFLIQYYNGEERAKGNILERFSAQQFPDLHSELNLSSLELGDSALYFCASSVRSLNPPGELFFGEGSRLTVL.

CDR3 bases: TGTGCCACCAGCAGAGATCGATCGAGGGGGAGGGAGCAGTACTTC. This gives the protein CATSRDRSRGREQYF. The chain carries TRBV15 and TRBJ2-7, with D perhaps matching TRBD1 or TRBD2 (6 bases each). The CDR3 consists of 15 residues. V was pared by 0 bases and J by 7 bases, with 16 bases between. Looked up from germline, CDR1 is LNHNV and CDR2 is YYDKDF (reference sequence).

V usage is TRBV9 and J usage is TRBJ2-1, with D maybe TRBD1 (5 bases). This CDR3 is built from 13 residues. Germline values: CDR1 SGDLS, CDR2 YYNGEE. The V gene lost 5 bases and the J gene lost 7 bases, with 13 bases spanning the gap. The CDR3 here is CASSAGFQNEQFF. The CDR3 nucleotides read TGTGCCAGCAGTGCAGGGTTTCAGAATGAGCAGTTCTTC.

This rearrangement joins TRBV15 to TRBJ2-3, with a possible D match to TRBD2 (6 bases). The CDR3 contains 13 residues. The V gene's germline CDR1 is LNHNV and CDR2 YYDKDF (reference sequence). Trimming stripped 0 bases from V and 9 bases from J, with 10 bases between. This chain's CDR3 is CATSRELARTQYF. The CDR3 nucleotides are TGTGCCACCAGCAGAGAACTAGCCAGAACGCAGTATTTT.

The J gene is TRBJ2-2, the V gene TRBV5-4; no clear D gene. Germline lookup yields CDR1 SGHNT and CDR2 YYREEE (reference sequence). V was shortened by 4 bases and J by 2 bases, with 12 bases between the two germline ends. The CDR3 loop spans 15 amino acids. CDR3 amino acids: CASSPLAANTGELFF. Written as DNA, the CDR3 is TGTGCCAGCAGCCCCTTGGCGGCAAACACCGGGGAGCTGTTTTTT.

The CDR3: CASSTHDRPDTQYF. CDR3 sequence (DNA): TGTGCCAGTAGTACTCACGACAGGCCAGATACGCAGTATTTT. The chain recombines TRBV19 with TRBJ2-3; D is perhaps TRBD1 (6 bases). Trimming removed 4 bases at V and 4 bases at J, with 12 bases between. The germline V gene has CDR1 LNHDA and CDR2 SQIVND (reference sequence). The CDR3 loop spans 14 amino acids.

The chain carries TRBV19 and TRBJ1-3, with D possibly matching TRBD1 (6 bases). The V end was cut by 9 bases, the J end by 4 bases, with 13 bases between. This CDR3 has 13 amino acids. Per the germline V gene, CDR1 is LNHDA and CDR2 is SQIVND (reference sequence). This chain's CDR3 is CASQGLGGNTIYF. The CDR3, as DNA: TGTGCCAGCCAGGGGTTAGGAGGAAACACCATATATTTT.

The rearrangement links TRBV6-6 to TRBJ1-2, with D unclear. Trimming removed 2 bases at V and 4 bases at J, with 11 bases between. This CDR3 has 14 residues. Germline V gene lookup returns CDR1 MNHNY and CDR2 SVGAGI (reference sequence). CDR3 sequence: CASSYEGGGYGYTF. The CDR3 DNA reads TGTGCCAGCAGTTACGAGGGAGGAGGCTATGGCTACACCTTC.

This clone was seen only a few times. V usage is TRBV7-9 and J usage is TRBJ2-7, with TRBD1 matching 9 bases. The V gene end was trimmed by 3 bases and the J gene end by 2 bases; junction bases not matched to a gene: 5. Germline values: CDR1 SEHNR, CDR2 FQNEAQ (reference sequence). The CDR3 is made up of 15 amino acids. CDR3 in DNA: TGTGCCAGCAGCTTCGGGACAGGGAGGACCTACGAGCAGTACTTC. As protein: CASSFGTGRTYEQYF.